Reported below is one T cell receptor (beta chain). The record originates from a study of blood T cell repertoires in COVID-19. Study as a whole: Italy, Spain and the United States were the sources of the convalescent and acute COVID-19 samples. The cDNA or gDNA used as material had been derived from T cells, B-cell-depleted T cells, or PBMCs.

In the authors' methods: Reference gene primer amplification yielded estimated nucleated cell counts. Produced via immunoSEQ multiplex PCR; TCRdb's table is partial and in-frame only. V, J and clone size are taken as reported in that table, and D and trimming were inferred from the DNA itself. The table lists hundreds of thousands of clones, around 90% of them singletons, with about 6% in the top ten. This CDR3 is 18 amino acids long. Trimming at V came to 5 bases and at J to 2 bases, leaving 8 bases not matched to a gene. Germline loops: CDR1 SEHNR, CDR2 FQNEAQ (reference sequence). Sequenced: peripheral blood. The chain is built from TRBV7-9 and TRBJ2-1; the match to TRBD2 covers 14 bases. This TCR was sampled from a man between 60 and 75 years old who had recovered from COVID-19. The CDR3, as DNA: TGTGCCAGCAGCCAGACTGGGACTAGCGGGGGTCCCTACAATGAGCAGTTCTTC. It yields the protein CASSQTGTSGGPYNEQFF. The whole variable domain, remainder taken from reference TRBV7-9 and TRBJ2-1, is DTGVSQNPRHKITKRGQNVTFRCDPISEHNRLYWYRQTLGQGPEFLTYFQNEAQLEKSRLLSDRFSAERPKGSFSTLEIQRTEQGDSAMYLCASSQTGTSGGPYNEQFFGPGTRLTVL.